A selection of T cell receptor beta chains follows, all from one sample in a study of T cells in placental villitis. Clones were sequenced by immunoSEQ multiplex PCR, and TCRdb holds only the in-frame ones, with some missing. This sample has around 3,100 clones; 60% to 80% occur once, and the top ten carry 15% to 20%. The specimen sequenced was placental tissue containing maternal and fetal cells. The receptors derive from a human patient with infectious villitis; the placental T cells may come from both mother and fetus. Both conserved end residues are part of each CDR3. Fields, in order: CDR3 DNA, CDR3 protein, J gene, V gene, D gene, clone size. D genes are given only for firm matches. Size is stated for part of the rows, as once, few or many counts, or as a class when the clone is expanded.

TGTGCCAGCAGCTTACCGGGACAGACTAACTATGGCTACACCTTC,CASSLPGQTNYGYTF,TRBJ1-2,TRBV7-9,TRBD1,large
TGTGCCAGCAGCCAAAACAGGGCTATGAGTAGCACTGAAGCTTTCTTT,CASSQNRAMSSTEAFF,TRBJ1-1,TRBV3-1/TRBV3-2,-,-
TGTGCCAGCAGTTCCCCAGTGGGAACCTACAATGAGCAGTTCTTC,CASSSPVGTYNEQFF,TRBJ2-1,TRBV6-6,-,-
TGTGCCAGCAGCTTTACAGGGGAGACCCAGTACTTC,CASSFTGETQYF,TRBJ2-5,TRBV11-3,-,-
TGTACCAGCGGGCCCAATTCACCCCTCCACTTT,CTSGPNSPLHF,TRBJ1-6,TRBV9,-,-
TGTGCCAGCAGCTTGGGACCGGACCCTTTGGCTTTCTTT,CASSLGPDPLAFF,TRBJ1-1,TRBV5-6,-,-
TGCGCCAGCAGCCCCAGGGTTCAAGAGACCCAGTACTTC,CASSPRVQETQYF,TRBJ2-5,TRBV4-1,-,large
TGTGCCAGCAGTGACTCTAGTGGATCAGGGTACGATCAGCCCCAGCATTTT,CASSDSSGSGYDQPQHF,TRBJ1-5,TRBV6-4,-,-
TGTGCCAGCAGCGAAACCCGGTCGGGACGGAACAATCAGCCCCAGCATTTT,CASSETRSGRNNQPQHF,TRBJ1-5,TRBV6-1,-,-
TGTGCCAGCAGCTTAGCCCTGGGCCAGGGCGTGACTGAAGCTTTCTTT,CASSLALGQGVTEAFF,TRBJ1-1,TRBV11-2,-,few
TGCGCCAGCTCTCTTACCCAACAGGGGGTGGGGTCACCCCTCCACTTT,CASSLTQQGVGSPLHF,TRBJ1-6,TRBV5-1,TRBD1,-
TGTGCCAGCAGCACCTCGACAGGGGGGAACACTGAAGCTTTCTTT,CASSTSTGGNTEAFF,TRBJ1-1,TRBV11-3,TRBD1,-
TGTGCCAGCAGCCCTGCCGGGACTAGGTCCTCCTACAATGAGCAGTTCTTC,CASSPAGTRSSYNEQFF,TRBJ2-1,TRBV9,TRBD2,few
TGTGCCAGCAGTTTAGAGGCCCCCTCGGGCTACACCTTC,CASSLEAPSGYTF,TRBJ1-2,TRBV12-3/TRBV12-4,-,-
TGTGCCAGCAGCCAAGTAGCGGTCTACAATGAGCAGTTCTTC,CASSQVAVYNEQFF,TRBJ2-1,TRBV3-1/TRBV3-2,-,-
TGTGCCAACAGACAGGGACAGGGGGCGTTTTACGAGCAGTACTTC,CANRQGQGAFYEQYF,TRBJ2-7,TRBV6-5,TRBD1,once
TGCAGCGTTGATCAGGGGGCTAACAATGAGCAGTTCTTC,CSVDQGANNEQFF,TRBJ2-1,TRBV29-1,TRBD1,-
TGTGCCACCAGCAGAGACAGAACGATTAATCAGCCCCAGCATTTT,CATSRDRTINQPQHF,TRBJ1-5,TRBV15,-,-
TGTGCCAGTAGTATGGGTTCGGGTCAGGCCTTTACCTACGAGCAGTACTTC,CASSMGSGQAFTYEQYF,TRBJ2-7,TRBV19,-,-
TGTGCCAGCAGCTTGCACTGGAACACTGAAGCTTTCTTT,CASSLHWNTEAFF,TRBJ1-1,TRBV5-5,-,few
TGTGCCAGCTCCCGAGGACAGGGAAGTTTCAATCAGCCCCAGCATTTT,CASSRGQGSFNQPQHF,TRBJ1-5,TRBV18,TRBD1,-
TGTGCCAGCAGCATAAGCGGGAGTCAGACCCAGTACTTC,CASSISGSQTQYF,TRBJ2-5,TRBV13,TRBD2,-
TGTGCCAGCAAGGGGAACACTGAAGCTTTCTTT,CASKGNTEAFF,TRBJ1-1,TRBV2,-,-
TGTGCCAGCAGTTACTCCCCCGGGACTAGCAATGAGCAGTTCTTC,CASSYSPGTSNEQFF,TRBJ2-1,TRBV6-6,TRBD2,-
TGTGCCAGCAGCTACCTTCTAGGACCCGAGCAGTACTTC,CASSYLLGPEQYF,TRBJ2-7,TRBV5-8,-,-
TGTGCCAGCAGTTACGGACGGACTAACTATGGCTACACCTTC,CASSYGRTNYGYTF,TRBJ1-2,TRBV6-5,-,-
TGTGCCAGCAGCGGGGGGGCCTACAATGAGCAGTTCTTC,CASSGGAYNEQFF,TRBJ2-1,TRBV2,TRBD2,-
TGTGCCATCAGTGACAGGGGAGAGACCCAGTACTTC,CAISDRGETQYF,TRBJ2-5,TRBV10-3,-,once
TGTGCCAGCACCTTAAATTGGGGGAACCAAGAGACCCAGTACTTC,CASTLNWGNQETQYF,TRBJ2-5,TRBV5-4,-,-
TGTGCCAGCAGCTTACTAGCGGGAGTCGAGAATGAGCAATTCTTC,CASSLLAGVENEQFF,TRBJ2-1,TRBV5-4,TRBD2,-
TGTGCCAGCAGCTTAGCGGGGGGGGCCACAGATACGCAGTATTTT,CASSLAGGATDTQYF,TRBJ2-3,TRBV7-9,-,-
TGTGCTAGTAGTATTTATTCTTCGAATGAGCAGTTCTTC,CASSIYSSNEQFF,TRBJ2-1,TRBV19,-,-
TGTGCCACCAGGGACAGGGGCACAGATACGCAGTATTTT,CATRDRGTDTQYF,TRBJ2-3,TRBV15,TRBD1,few
TGTGCCAGCAGCCATACTCAACAGGGATACAACCACTTT,CASSHTQQGYNHF,TRBJ1-1,TRBV7-9,-,-
TGTGCCAGCGGGACTAGCGGGGAGACCCAGTACTTC,CASGTSGETQYF,TRBJ2-5,TRBV18,TRBD2,-
TGTGCCAGCAGTGAAGCCGACGGGGAGGTCTATGGCTACACCTTC,CASSEADGEVYGYTF,TRBJ1-2,TRBV6-1,-,-
TGTGCCATCAGTGGGATGCCGGGACAGGGGGCGGGCGAGCAGTACTTC,CAISGMPGQGAGEQYF,TRBJ2-7,TRBV10-3,TRBD1,-
TGCGCCAGCAGCCAAGATGGGCGTAGGAACACCGGGGAGCTGTTTTTT,CASSQDGRRNTGELFF,TRBJ2-2,TRBV4-1,-,-
TGTGCCAGCTCACCAGATACGCAGTATTTT,CASSPDTQYF,TRBJ2-3,TRBV18,-,-
TGTGCCAGCAGCCCCCAGCCGGGTGAGCAGTACTTC,CASSPQPGEQYF,TRBJ2-7,TRBV7-3,-,-
TGTGCCAGCAGTTTAGCAGGGGGCTATGGCTACACCTTC,CASSLAGGYGYTF,TRBJ1-2,TRBV12-3/TRBV12-4,-,-
TGTGCCATCAGTGCTAGCGGGGGGGCTTTTGAGCAGTTCTTC,CAISASGGAFEQFF,TRBJ2-1,TRBV10-3,TRBD2,-
TGCAGCGTTGGCAGGCGGCTCACAGATACGCAGTATTTT,CSVGRRLTDTQYF,TRBJ2-3,TRBV29-1,-,-
TGCGCCAGCAGCTTGAAGGACTCTGGGGCCAACGTCCTGACTTTC,CASSLKDSGANVLTF,TRBJ2-6,TRBV5-1,-,once
TGTGCCAGCAGTTCCCGACAGGGGATTACAGATACGCAGTATTTT,CASSSRQGITDTQYF,TRBJ2-3,TRBV27,TRBD1,few
TGTGCCAGCAGCGAAAGAGGGGAGGCACTAGCCCTAGTGAAGTTCTTC,CASSERGEALALVKFF,TRBJ2-1,TRBV7-9,-,-
TGTGCCAGCAGCCAAGATGGGACTAGCACAGATACGCAGTATTTT,CASSQDGTSTDTQYF,TRBJ2-3,TRBV3-1/TRBV3-2,-,-
TGTGCCAGCCGCCCCAGGGGAATCACAGATACGCAGTATTTT,CASRPRGITDTQYF,TRBJ2-3,TRBV3-1/TRBV3-2,-,-
TGTGCCAGCAGTGAACTAGTATTTGGGGACACTGAAGCTTTCTTT,CASSELVFGDTEAFF,TRBJ1-1,TRBV6-1,-,-
TGTGCCAGCAGCCAAGAGCGGGGGGGCCCAGATACGCAGTATTTT,CASSQERGGPDTQYF,TRBJ2-3,TRBV3-1/TRBV3-2,TRBD2,-
TGTGCCAGCAGCTTATTCGTCGGTAACTACGAGCAGTACTTC,CASSLFVGNYEQYF,TRBJ2-7,TRBV11-2,-,-
TGTGCCAGCAGCCCCTCATACAATGAGCAGTTCTTC,CASSPSYNEQFF,TRBJ2-1,TRBV28,-,-
TGTGCCATCAGTGACCCTAGACAGCTACCCTACTATGGCTACACCTTC,CAISDPRQLPYYGYTF,TRBJ1-2,TRBV10-3,-,-
TGTGCCAGCACCGGGACAGGGGACACCGGGGAGCTGTTTTTT,CASTGTGDTGELFF,TRBJ2-2,TRBV6-5,TRBD1,few
TGTGCCAGCAGCCAACCTCTCTCCTACGAGCAGTACTTC,CASSQPLSYEQYF,TRBJ2-7,TRBV3-1/TRBV3-2,-,-